This passage covers 10 T cell receptor beta chains from one sample sequenced in a study of CD8+ T cells in alopecia areata. As to treatment: oral pan-JAK inhibitor, 5-10 mg twice daily. Once RNA had been extracted, it was reverse transcribed into cDNA to act as the sequencing template. Sequencing was performed with immunoSEQ multiplex PCR; in TCRdb, only in-frame clones are kept and a portion is missing. The repertoire has about 280,000 clones, 58% of them found once; the top ten carry under 2%. This specimen was CD4+ T cells sorted from blood, taken at week 24, from a patient treated with tofacitinib. Receptors originate from a human donor with alopecia areata.

The chain is built from TRBV30 and TRBJ2-7; 8 bases are a match to TRBD1. V shed 8 bases, J shed 3 bases, and the junction held 9 bases outside the gene matches. The germline V gene encodes CDR1 GTSNPN and CDR2 SVGIG (reference sequence). The CDR3 is 13 residues long. CDR3 in DNA: TGTGCCACCAAGGACAGGGAGTACTACGAGCAGTACTTC. As protein: CATKDREYYEQYF.

The J gene is TRBJ2-1, the V gene TRBV2, with TRBD2 matching over 7 bases. V dropped 3 bases and J dropped 8; count of bases not matched to a gene: 1. The germline V gene encodes CDR1 SNHLY and CDR2 FYNNEI. The CDR3 extends over 12 amino acids. The CDR3 sequence is CASSEGLYEQFF. The CDR3 DNA reads TGTGCCAGCAGTGAGGGACTATATGAGCAGTTCTTC. The full variable domain, rest sourced from reference TRBV2 and TRBJ2-1, is EPEVTQTPSHQVTQMGQEVILRCVPISNHLYFYWYRQILGQKVEFLVSFYNNEISEKSEIFDDQFSVERPDGSNFTLKIRSTKLEDSAMYFCASSEGLYEQFFGPGTRLTVL.

This clone was detected ten times or more. Other DNA sequences in this specimen translate into the identical CDR3. CDR3 nucleotide sequence: TGCAGTGCTCCCCTTAGGGGTGAGCAGTTCTTC. Residues: CSAPLRGEQFF. V gene TRBV20-1 combines with J gene TRBJ2-1; D possibly corresponds to TRBD1 (5 bases). Germline-derived CDR1 and CDR2 are DFQATT and SNEGSKA (reference sequence). This CDR3 has 11 residues. Trimming removed 5 bases at V and 9 bases at J, with 11 bases between.

Only a few counts were recorded for this clone. The gene calls are TRBV29-1 and TRBJ2-7; maybe TRBD1 (5 bases). CDR3 length: 13 residues. The V end lost 4 bases, the J end lost 2 bases, and 12 bases lay between the germline ends. Germline-derived CDR1 and CDR2 are SQVTM and ANQGSEA. The chain's CDR3 is CSVGTRATYEQYF. CDR3 coding DNA: TGCAGCGTTGGGACACGGGCTACCTACGAGCAGTACTTC.

The CDR3 here is CATSRDRIEVNEAFF. The CDR3 DNA reads as TGTGCCACCAGCAGAGATCGGATAGAAGTGAATGAAGCTTTCTTT. The chain couples TRBV15 to TRBJ1-1; D is undetermined. This CDR3 spans 15 amino acids. V lost 0 bases, J lost 7 bases, and 15 bases lay in between. CDR1 is LNHNV and CDR2 is YYDKDF in the germline V gene (reference sequence).

The chain recombines TRBV15 with TRBJ1-6; no definite D call. The CDR3 spans 15 residues. Germline V lookup: CDR1 LNHNV, CDR2 YYDKDF (reference sequence). V was shortened by 1 base and J by 13 bases, with 17 bases between the two germline ends. This chain's CDR3 is CATSRGQIGLSPLHF. The CDR3, as DNA: TGTGCCACCAGCAGAGGACAAATAGGGCTTTCTCCCCTCCACTTT.

J is TRBJ1-5 and V is TRBV21-1. TRBV21-1 is described as a pseudogene. The CDR3 contains 16 residues. CDR3 in DNA: TGTGCCAGCAGCCCCCACTTAGGGAGGGGGCCTCAGCCCCAGCATTTT. Its translation: CASSPHLGRGPQPQHF.

The chain recombines TRBV5-1 with TRBJ2-3, with 7 positions matching TRBD2. This CDR3 region has 11 residues. Germline CDR1 and CDR2: SGHRS and YFSETQ. The J segment lost 13 bases and the V segment lost 2 bases, leaving 4 bases of the junction unmatched. The CDR3 DNA is TGCGCCAGCAGCTTTGGGAGGGCGGAGTATTTT. Amino acids: CASSFGRAEYF. The variable domain in full, with the rest retrieved from reference TRBV5-1 and TRBJ2-3, is KAGVTQTPRYLIKTRGQQVTLSCSPISGHRSVSWYQQTPGQGLQFLFEYFSETQRNKGNFPGRFSGRQFSNSRSEMNVSTLELGDSALYLCASSFGRAEYFGPGTRLTVL.

In its sample, this clone was seen a few times. The chain employs TRBV9 and TRBJ2-7; D possibly uses TRBD1 or TRBD2 (5 bases each). The CDR3 length is 15 residues. CDR1 and CDR2 (germline): SGDLS, YYNGEE. Trimming cost V 0 bases and J 0 bases, with 10 bases left between them. In DNA form, the CDR3 reads TGTGCCAGCAGCGTAGGGGACGCCTTCTCCTACGAGCAGTACTTC. Its translation is CASSVGDAFSYEQYF.

The chain has TRBV29-1 and TRBJ1-2; 10 nucleotides agree with TRBD1. Trimming cost V 6 bases and J 7 bases; bases outside gene matches: 23. The CDR3 sequence is 18 residues long. Germline-derived CDR1 and CDR2 are SQVTM and ANQGSEA. CDR3 amino acids: CSVGWGRSGQGLVGGYTF. The CDR3 bases are TGCAGCGTCGGATGGGGTCGGTCGGGACAGGGGTTGGTTGGTGGCTACACCTTC.